This T cell receptor (beta chain) is drawn from a study of identical twins. Concerning this clonotype itself: Its antigen is as yet unknown.

The J segment lost 7 bases and the V segment lost 4 bases, leaving 13 bases of the junction unmatched. The CDR3 length is 16 residues. Per the germline V gene, CDR1 is MNHNS and CDR2 is SASEGT. Whole-study findings and limits: Fewer insertions marked abundant cord blood beta clonotypes; young adult naive trended weakly, memory not at all.

TCRdb re-derived calls from the 5' RACE reads in MiXCR, one entry per CDR3 protein. The table includes some 660,000 distinct CDR3 sequences, about 9.4% detected once. The same data also contributed to another study, on yellow fever vaccine responses in identical twins. That source notes: The T cell response to vaccination in identical twins was reportedly partly convergent and partly personalized.

The specimen sequenced was PBMCs. This TCR was sampled from a woman between 18 and 30 years old in good health. V and J are TRBV6-1 and TRBJ2-4, with 7 bases aligning to TRBD2. CDR3 DNA sequence: TGTGCCAGCAGTGGTGGGGAGGGTAAGGTGTGGAACATTCAGTACTTC. Protein sequence: CASSGGEGKVWNIQYF.